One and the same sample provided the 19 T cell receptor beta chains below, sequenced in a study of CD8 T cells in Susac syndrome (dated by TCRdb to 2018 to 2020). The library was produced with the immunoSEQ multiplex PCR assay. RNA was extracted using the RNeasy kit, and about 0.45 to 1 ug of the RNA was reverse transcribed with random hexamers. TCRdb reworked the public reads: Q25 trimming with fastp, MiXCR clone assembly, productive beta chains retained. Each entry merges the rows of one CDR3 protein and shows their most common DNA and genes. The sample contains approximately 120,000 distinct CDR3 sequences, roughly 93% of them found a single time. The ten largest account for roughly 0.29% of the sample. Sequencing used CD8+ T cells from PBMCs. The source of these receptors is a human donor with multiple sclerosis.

CDR3 sequence reads: CASSSTAYGYTF. The CDR3 nucleotides are TGTGCCAGCAGTTCGACAGCTTATGGCTACACCTTC. V and J are TRBV6-9 and TRBJ1-2; tentatively, D is TRBD1 (5 bases). The CDR3 loop spans 12 amino acids. Germline CDR1 is MNHGY and CDR2 is SVAAGI. V lost 4 bases and J lost 5, with 8 bases in between.

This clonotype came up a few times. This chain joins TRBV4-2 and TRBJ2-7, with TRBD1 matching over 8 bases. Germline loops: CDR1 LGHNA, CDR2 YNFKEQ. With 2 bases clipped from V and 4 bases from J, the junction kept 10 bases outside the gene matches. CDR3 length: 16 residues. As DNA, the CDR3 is TGTGCCAGCAGCCAAACGAGAAGGACAGGGCCGTACGAGCAGTACTTC. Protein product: CASSQTRRTGPYEQYF.

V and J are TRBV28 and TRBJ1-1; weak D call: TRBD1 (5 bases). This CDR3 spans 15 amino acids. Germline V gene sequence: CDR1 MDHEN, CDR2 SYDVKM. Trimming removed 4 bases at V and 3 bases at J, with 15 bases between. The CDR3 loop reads CASSWAEGQDTEAFF. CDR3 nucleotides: TGTGCCAGCAGTTGGGCTGAGGGGCAGGACACTGAAGCTTTCTTT.

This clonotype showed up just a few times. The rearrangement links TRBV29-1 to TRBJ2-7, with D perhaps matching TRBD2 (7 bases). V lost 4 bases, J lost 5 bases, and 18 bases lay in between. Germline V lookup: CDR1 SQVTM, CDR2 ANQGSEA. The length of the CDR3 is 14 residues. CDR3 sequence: CSVGWGGPFHEQYF. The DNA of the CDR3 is TGCAGCGTTGGGTGGGGGGGCCCATTTCACGAGCAGTACTTC.

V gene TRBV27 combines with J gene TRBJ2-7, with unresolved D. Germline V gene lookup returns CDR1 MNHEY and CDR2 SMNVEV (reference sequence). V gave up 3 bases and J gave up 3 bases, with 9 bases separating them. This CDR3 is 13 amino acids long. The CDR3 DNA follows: TGTGCCAGCAGTTTTCGACCACTCTACGAGCAGTACTTC. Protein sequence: CASSFRPLYEQYF.

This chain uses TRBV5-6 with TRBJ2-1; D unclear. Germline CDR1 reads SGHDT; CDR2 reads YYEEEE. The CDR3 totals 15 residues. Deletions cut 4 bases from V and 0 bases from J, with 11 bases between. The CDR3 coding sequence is TGTGCCAGCAGCCCCGGACGGAGCTCCTACAATGAGCAGTTCTTC. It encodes CASSPGRSSYNEQFF.

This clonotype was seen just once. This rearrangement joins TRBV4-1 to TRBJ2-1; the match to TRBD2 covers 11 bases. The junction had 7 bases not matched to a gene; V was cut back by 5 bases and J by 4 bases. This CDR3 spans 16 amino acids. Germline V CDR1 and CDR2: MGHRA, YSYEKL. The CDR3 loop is CASSTKLAGAYNEQFF. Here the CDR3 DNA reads TGCGCCAGCAGCACAAAACTAGCGGGAGCGTACAATGAGCAGTTCTTC.

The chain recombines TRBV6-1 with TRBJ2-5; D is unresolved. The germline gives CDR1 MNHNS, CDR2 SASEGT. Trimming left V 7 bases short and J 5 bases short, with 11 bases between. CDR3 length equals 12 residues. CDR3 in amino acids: CASIPTSETQYF. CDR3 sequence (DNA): TGTGCCAGCATTCCGACGAGCGAGACCCAGTACTTC.

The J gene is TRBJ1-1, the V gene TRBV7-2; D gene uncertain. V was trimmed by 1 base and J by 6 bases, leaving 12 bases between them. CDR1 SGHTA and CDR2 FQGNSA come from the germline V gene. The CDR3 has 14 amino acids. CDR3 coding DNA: TGTGCCAGCAGCTTAGGGCCGGGTGGACCTGAAGCTTTCTTT. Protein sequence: CASSLGPGGPEAFF.

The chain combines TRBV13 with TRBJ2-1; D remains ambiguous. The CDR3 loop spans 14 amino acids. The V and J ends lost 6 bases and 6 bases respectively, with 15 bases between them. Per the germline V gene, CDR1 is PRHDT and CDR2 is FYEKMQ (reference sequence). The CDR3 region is CASRLITFSNEQFF. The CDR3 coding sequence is TGTGCCAGCAGGCTAATAACCTTCTCCAATGAGCAGTTCTTC.

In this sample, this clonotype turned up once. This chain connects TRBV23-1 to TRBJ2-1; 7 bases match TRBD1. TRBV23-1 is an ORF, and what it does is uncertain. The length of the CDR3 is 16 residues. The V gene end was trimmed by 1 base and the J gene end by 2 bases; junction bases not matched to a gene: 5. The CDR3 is CASSQFPGQPYNEQFF. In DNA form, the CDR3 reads TGCGCCAGCAGTCAATTTCCGGGACAGCCCTACAATGAGCAGTTCTTC.

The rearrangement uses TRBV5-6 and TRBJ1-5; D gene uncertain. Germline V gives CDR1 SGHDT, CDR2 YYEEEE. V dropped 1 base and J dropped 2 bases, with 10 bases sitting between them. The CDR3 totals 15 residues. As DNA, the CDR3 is TGTGCCAGCAGCTTGTCACCGGCGGGCAATCAGCCCCAGCATTTT. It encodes CASSLSPAGNQPQHF. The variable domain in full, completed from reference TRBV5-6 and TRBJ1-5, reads DAGVTQSPTHLIKTRGQQVTLRCSPKSGHDTVSWYQQALGQGPQFIFQYYEEEERQRGNFPDRFSGHQFPNYSSELNVNALLLGDSALYLCASSLSPAGNQPQHFGDGTRLSIL.

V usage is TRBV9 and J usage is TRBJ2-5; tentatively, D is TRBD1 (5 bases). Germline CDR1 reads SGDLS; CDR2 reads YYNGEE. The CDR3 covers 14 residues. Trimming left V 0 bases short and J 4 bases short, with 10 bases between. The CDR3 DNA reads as TGTGCCAGCAGCGTAGATGGCAGGGTAGAGACCCAGTACTTC. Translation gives CASSVDGRVETQYF.

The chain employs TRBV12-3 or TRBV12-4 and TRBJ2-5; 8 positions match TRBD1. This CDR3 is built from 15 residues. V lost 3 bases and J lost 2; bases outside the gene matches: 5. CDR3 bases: TGTGCCAGCAGTTTGGGGACAGGAAAACAAGAGACCCAGTACTTC. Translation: CASSLGTGKQETQYF.

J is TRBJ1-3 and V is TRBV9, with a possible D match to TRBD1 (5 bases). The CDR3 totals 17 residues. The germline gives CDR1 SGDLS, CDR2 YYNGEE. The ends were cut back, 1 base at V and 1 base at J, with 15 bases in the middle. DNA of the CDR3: TGTGCCAGCAGCGTAAGTCCATTCGAGGGGTCTGGAAACACCATATATTTT. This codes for CASSVSPFEGSGNTIYF. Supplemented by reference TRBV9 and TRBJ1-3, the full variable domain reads DSGVTQTPKHLITATGQRVTLRCSPRSGDLSVYWYQQSLDQGLQFLIQYYNGEERAKGNILERFSAQQFPDLHSELNLSSLELGDSALYFCASSVSPFEGSGNTIYFGEGSWLTVV.

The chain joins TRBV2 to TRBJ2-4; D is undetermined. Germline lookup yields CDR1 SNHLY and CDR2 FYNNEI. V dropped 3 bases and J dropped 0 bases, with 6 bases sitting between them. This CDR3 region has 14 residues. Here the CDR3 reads CASSDSLAKNIQYF. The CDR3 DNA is TGTGCCAGCAGTGACAGCCTAGCCAAAAACATTCAGTACTTC. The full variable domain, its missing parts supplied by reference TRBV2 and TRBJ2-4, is EPEVTQTPSHQVTQMGQEVILRCVPISNHLYFYWYRQILGQKVEFLVSFYNNEISEKSEIFDDQFSVERPDGSNFTLKIRSTKLEDSAMYFCASSDSLAKNIQYFGAGTRLSVL.

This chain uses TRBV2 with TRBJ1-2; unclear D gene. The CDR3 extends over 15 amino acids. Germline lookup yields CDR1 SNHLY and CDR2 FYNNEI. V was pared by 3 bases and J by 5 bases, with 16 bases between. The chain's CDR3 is CASSEIPLGRYGYTF. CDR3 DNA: TGTGCCAGCAGTGAGATTCCGCTCGGACGATATGGCTACACCTTC.

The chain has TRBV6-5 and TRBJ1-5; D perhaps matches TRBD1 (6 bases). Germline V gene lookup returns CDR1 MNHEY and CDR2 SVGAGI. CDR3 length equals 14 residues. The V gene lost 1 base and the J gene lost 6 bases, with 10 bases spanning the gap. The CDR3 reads CASSYLEGGQPQHF. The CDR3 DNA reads TGTGCCAGCAGTTACTTGGAGGGGGGTCAGCCCCAGCATTTT.

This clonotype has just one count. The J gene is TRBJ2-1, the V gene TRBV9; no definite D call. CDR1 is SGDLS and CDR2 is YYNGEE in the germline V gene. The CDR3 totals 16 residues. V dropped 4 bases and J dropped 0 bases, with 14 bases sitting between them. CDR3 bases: TGTGCCAGCAGCCCCCCCGGTCCGCTCTCCTACAATGAGCAGTTCTTC. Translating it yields CASSPPGPLSYNEQFF.